This TCR beta chain was obtained from a study of T cells in Graves' hyperthyroidism and ophthalmopathy. This clonotype was observed many times. CDR3 length equals 14 residues. Ophthalmopathy patients had moderate-to-severe active disease, CAS ≥3, NOSPECS ≥4, and disease duration under 3 months. Exclusion criteria comprised uncontrolled infection, other autoimmune disease, pregnancy or lactation. Diagnosis relied on clinical symptoms, serum thyroxine and TRAb, thyroid ultrasound and orbital computed tomography. This sample holds PBMCs from about 9.3 ml fresh peripheral blood. TCR beta CDR3 sequences were amplified from RNA transcripts. A first-round RT-PCR of the TCR CDR3 used the HTBI primer set. One entry per CDR3 protein, called by TCRdb with MiXCR from the multiplex PCR reads. The profile covers 600,000 or so distinct CDR3 sequences, with roughly 15% appearing a single time and around 12% taken by the ten largest.

Sequenced material: blood. The TCR was taken from a woman aged 45-59 years with Graves' ophthalmopathy. V and J are TRBV3-2 and TRBJ2-1; TRBD2 is the table's D call and was not checked against the DNA. TRBV3-2 is a pseudogene segment. The CDR3 spells CASSQDIREGEQFF. CDR3 nucleotide sequence: TGTGCCAGCAGCCAAGATATCAGGGAGGGTGAGCAGTTCTTC.